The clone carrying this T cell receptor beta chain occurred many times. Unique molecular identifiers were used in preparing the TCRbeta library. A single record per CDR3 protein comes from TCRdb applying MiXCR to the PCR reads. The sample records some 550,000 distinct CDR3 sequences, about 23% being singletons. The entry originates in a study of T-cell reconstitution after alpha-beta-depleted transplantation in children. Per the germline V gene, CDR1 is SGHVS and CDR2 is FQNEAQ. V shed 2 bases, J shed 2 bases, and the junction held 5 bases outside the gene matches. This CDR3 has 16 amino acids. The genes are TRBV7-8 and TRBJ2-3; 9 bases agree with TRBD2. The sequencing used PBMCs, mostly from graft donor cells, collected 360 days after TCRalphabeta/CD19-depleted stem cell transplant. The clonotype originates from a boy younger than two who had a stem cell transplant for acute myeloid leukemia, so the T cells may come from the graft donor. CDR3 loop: CASSLSLAGSTDTQYF. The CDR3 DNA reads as TGTGCCAGCAGCTTATCTCTAGCGGGATCCACAGATACGCAGTATTTT.